The entry below gives a single T cell receptor beta chain sequence along with its context. No antigen is known for it. The naive CD8 population came from CD45RO-negative cells selected for CCR7, without terminally differentiated effector memory CD45RA+ cells. All participating donors were Caucasian adults from Nashville, Tennessee. The CDR3 has 15 residues. Germline V gives CDR1 MGHRA, CDR2 YSYEKL. V was cut by 0 bases and J by 4 bases, with 13 bases left in between. The method was immunoSEQ multiplex PCR; TCRdb's version includes in-frame clones alone and lacks a portion of them. Of roughly 2.1 million clones listed, approximately 94% are singletons. The sample belongs to a study of shared clonotypes between healthy human individuals. Whole-study findings and limits: Clonotype sharing among the donors was expected to vary with sequencing depth. Several donors held about 5% of naive CD4 clonotypes in common.

The material sequenced was naive CD8+ T cells from PBMCs. The chain is built from TRBV4-1 and TRBJ2-7; D is perhaps TRBD2 (6 bases). The TCR sequence derives from a man aged 18 to 29 in good health. Some clones in this sample may be carry-over from other donors' samples. The CDR3 region has the DNA TGCGCCAGCAGCCAAGATCCGGGAGATTGGTACGAGCAGTACTTC. It codes for CASSQDPGDWYEQYF.